Listed below are T cell receptor beta chains from one sample, sequenced in a study of blood T cell repertoires in COVID-19. Assay: immunoSEQ multiplex PCR; the TCRdb copy retains only in-frame clones and omits some. The sample contains about 100,000 clones, over 70% of which appear only once. The sequencing sample was made of peripheral blood. The receptor set was obtained from a man between 60 and 70 years old with acute or convalescent COVID-19. The CDR3 runs from the conserved cysteine through the conserved F or W. Fields, in order: clone size, D gene, V gene, J gene, CDR3 DNA, CDR3 protein. D genes are given only for firm matches. Some rows have no size entry. The others give once, few or many, or a class for an expanded clone.

>NA|TRBD1|TRBV10-3|TRBJ2-1
TGTGCCATCAGTGGGACAGGGTTGTACTACAATGAGCAGTTCTTC
CAISGTGLYYNEQFF
>NA|NA|TRBV2|TRBJ2-6
TGTGCCAGCAGAGCCCTGGGCGTCCCAACCTCTGGGGCCAACGTCCTGACTTTC
CASRALGVPTSGANVLTF
>once|NA|TRBV5-1|TRBJ2-2
TGCGCCAGCAGCTTGATAGGGCAGGGATCCGGGGAGCTGTTTTTT
CASSLIGQGSGELFF
>once|NA|TRBV24-1|TRBJ2-5
TGTGCCACCAGTGACTCGACGGAGGAGACCCAGTACTTC
CATSDSTEETQYF
>NA|TRBD1|TRBV19|TRBJ1-2
TGTGCCAGTAGTATAGTGGCAGGGGGCACAACTGGCTACACCTTC
CASSIVAGGTTGYTF
>NA|NA|TRBV10-3|TRBJ2-1
TGTGCCATCAGTGAGCTGACAAGTACGGATGAGCAGTTCTTC
CAISELTSTDEQFF
>NA|NA|TRBV10-1|TRBJ2-1
TGCGCCAGCAGTGAATGGGCGTTGGATGAGCAGTTCTTC
CASSEWALDEQFF
>NA|NA|TRBV5-8|TRBJ2-1
TGTGCCAGCAGCTTGGGCAGGGGGGATTCGGATGAGCAGTTCTTC
CASSLGRGDSDEQFF
>NA|NA|TRBV6-5|TRBJ2-1
TGTGCCAGCAGTTACGGGCGACAGCACAATGAGCAGTTCTTC
CASSYGRQHNEQFF
>NA|TRBD1|TRBV7-2|TRBJ2-7
TGTGCCAGCAGCTCAGGGGGAAGTGGGCCCTACGAGCAGTACTTC
CASSSGGSGPYEQYF
>NA|NA|TRBV3-1/TRBV3-2|TRBJ1-1
TGTGCCAGCAGCCAAGAACGGTATAACACTGAAGCTTTCTTT
CASSQERYNTEAFF
>NA|TRBD1|TRBV7-9|TRBJ2-7
TGTGCCAGCATCCGACAGGGTCATCCGTCCTACGAGCAGTACTTC
CASIRQGHPSYEQYF
>NA|NA|TRBV11-2|TRBJ2-7
TGTGCCAGCAGCAAACCCGGCTACGAGCAGTACTTC
CASSKPGYEQYF
>NA|NA|TRBV6-6|TRBJ1-1
TGTGCCAGCAGTGACCAGGGTGTGAACACTGAAGCTTTCTTT
CASSDQGVNTEAFF
>few|TRBD1|TRBV2|TRBJ1-1
TGTGCCAGCAGTGGGGGACAGATTGGAAACACTGAAGCTTTCTTT
CASSGGQIGNTEAFF
>NA|TRBD2|TRBV5-4|TRBJ2-5
TGTGCCAGCAGCCCGACTAGCGGGACGACACAAGAGACCCAGTACTTC
CASSPTSGTTQETQYF
>NA|NA|TRBV27|TRBJ2-7
TGTGCCAGCAGTTTTCAGGGCTCTGCCTACGAGCAGTACTTC
CASSFQGSAYEQYF
>NA|TRBD1|TRBV28|TRBJ1-2
TGTGCCAGCAGTCCCGGACAGGGATTGTACGGCTACACCTTC
CASSPGQGLYGYTF
>NA|NA|TRBV18|TRBJ1-1
TGTGCCAGCTCCCGCGGGTCTGTGGAGATGAACACTGAAGCTTTCTTT
CASSRGSVEMNTEAFF
>NA|NA|TRBV28|TRBJ2-5
TGTGCCAGCAGTTTCCCGACGGTGAAGCGGGTAACGTCCCAAGAGACCCAGTACTTC
CASSFPTVKRVTSQETQYF
>NA|TRBD1|TRBV12-3/TRBV12-4|TRBJ2-6
TGTGCCAGCAGTAAGGGACAGGGGGGCGTCCTGACTTTC
CASSKGQGGVLTF
>NA|NA|TRBV9|TRBJ1-2
TGTGCCAGCAGCGTAGATGGGGGCCCCTACACCTTC
CASSVDGGPYTF
>NA|TRBD1|TRBV10-3|TRBJ1-4
TGTGCCATCAGTGAGAACCCACCCACAGGGGCAACTAATGAAAAGCTGTTTTTT
CAISENPPTGATNEKLFF
>NA|TRBD2|TRBV19|TRBJ2-1
TGTGCCAGCAGAGCCGGGGGGGGCGGTTCCAATGAGCAGTTCTTC
CASRAGGGGSNEQFF
>NA|TRBD1|TRBV28|TRBJ2-7
TGTGCCAGCAGTTTTCCCGGGACAGGGTATGAGCAGTACTTC
CASSFPGTGYEQYF
>NA|NA|TRBV5-1|TRBJ2-2
TGCGCCAGCAGCTTGGCGGGACAAATAAACACCGGGGAGCTGTTTTTT
CASSLAGQINTGELFF
>NA|NA|TRBV7-4|TRBJ1-6
TGTGCCAGCAGCTTAGGACTCGGGAGAAATTCACCCCTCCACTTT
CASSLGLGRNSPLHF
>NA|NA|TRBV12-3/TRBV12-4|TRBJ2-7
TGTGCCAGCAGTTTCTCCGGCTACGAGCAGTACTTC
CASSFSGYEQYF
>NA|NA|TRBV7-2|TRBJ2-3
TGTGCCAGCCTCACGAGTTTCAGCACAGATACGCAGTATTTT
CASLTSFSTDTQYF
>NA|NA|TRBV7-9|TRBJ1-6
TGTGCCAGCAGCCTGTTGCAGGCTAATTCACCCCTCCACTTT
CASSLLQANSPLHF
>NA|NA|TRBV30|TRBJ2-5
TGTGCCTGGACAGTTCAAGAGACCCAGTACTTC
CAWTVQETQYF
>NA|NA|TRBV5-4|TRBJ1-2
TGTGCCAGCAGCTTGGTAGGGGATGGCTATGGCTACACCTTC
CASSLVGDGYGYTF
>NA|TRBD1|TRBV3-1/TRBV3-2|TRBJ1-1
TGTGCCAGCAGCCTGACAGGGGTGAACACTGAAGCTTTCTTT
CASSLTGVNTEAFF
>NA|NA|TRBV6-5|TRBJ2-5
TGTGCCAGCAGTTACGGGCCTGACTACTCCCAAGAGACCCAGTACTTC
CASSYGPDYSQETQYF
>NA|TRBD2|TRBV5-6|TRBJ2-5
TGTGCCAGCAGCTTGGAAAGCGGGATCAGGGAGACCCAGTACTTC
CASSLESGIRETQYF
>NA|NA|TRBV6-1|TRBJ2-6
TGTGCCAGCAGTTTGGCCACCTCAGGGGCCAACGTCCTGACTTTC
CASSLATSGANVLTF
>NA|NA|TRBV24-1|TRBJ2-7
TGTGCCACCAGCGCGGGGACAGACTCCTACGAGCAGTACTTC
CATSAGTDSYEQYF
>NA|TRBD1|TRBV5-1|TRBJ1-1
TGCGCCAGCAGCTGGGTGACAGGGGCCACTGAAGCTTTCTTT
CASSWVTGATEAFF
>NA|TRBD1|TRBV18|TRBJ1-2
TGTGCCAGCTCACCGGACAGGGGAAATGGCTACACCTTC
CASSPDRGNGYTF
>NA|TRBD1|TRBV6-5|TRBJ2-7
TGTGCCAGCATCAACCGGGACAGGCGCTACGAGCAGTACTTC
CASINRDRRYEQYF
>NA|NA|TRBV12-3/TRBV12-4|TRBJ2-7
TGTGCCAGCAGTCCGGACAGCAAATACGAGCAGTACTTC
CASSPDSKYEQYF
>NA|NA|TRBV19|TRBJ1-5
TGTGCCAGTAGTGTCGGACTTAGGATGGCCCAGCATTTT
CASSVGLRMAQHF
>NA|NA|TRBV7-9|TRBJ1-4
TGTGCCAGCAGCTTATCTGGCACCACAACTAATGAAAAACTGTTTTTT
CASSLSGTTTNEKLFF
>NA|NA|TRBV7-8|TRBJ1-2
TGTGCCAGCAGCTTACTAGTGCAGGGAGGTCCCTCTGGCTACACCTTC
CASSLLVQGGPSGYTF
>NA|NA|TRBV5-1|TRBJ2-7
TGCGCCAGCAGTATACCGGGGGACGAGCAGTACTTC
CASSIPGDEQYF
>NA|NA|TRBV5-1|TRBJ2-5
TGCGCCAGCAGCTTGGGAGGCAGCGGGCAAGAGACCCAGTACTTC
CASSLGGSGQETQYF
>NA|NA|TRBV11-2|TRBJ1-3
TGTGCCAGCAGCTTAACCTCAGGGCTATGGGCTGGAAACACCATATATTTT
CASSLTSGLWAGNTIYF
>NA|TRBD1|TRBV5-1|TRBJ2-7
TGCGCCAGCAGCTTCGGACAGGTATCGCTCGGGTTGGCCTACGAGCAGTACTTC
CASSFGQVSLGLAYEQYF
>NA|NA|TRBV7-8|TRBJ2-7
TGTGCCAGCAGCTTAGAATCTGGCAGGGGTGGGTACGAGCAGTACTTC
CASSLESGRGGYEQYF
>NA|TRBD1|TRBV7-2|TRBJ2-4
TGTGCCAGCAGCGAGCGGACAGGGGACATTCAGTACTTC
CASSERTGDIQYF
>few|TRBD1|TRBV19|TRBJ1-3
TGTGCCAGTAGCCCCCTGGTTGACAGGGCTGGAAACACCATATATTTT
CASSPLVDRAGNTIYF
>once|TRBD1|TRBV29-1|TRBJ2-2
TGCAGCGTTGCTGGGCAGGGGGCGGGGGAGCTGTTTTTT
CSVAGQGAGELFF
>NA|NA|TRBV5-4|TRBJ1-1
TGTGCCAGCAGAGCCGGGACTCTAGAGGTAGCTGAAGCTTTCTTT
CASRAGTLEVAEAFF
>NA|NA|TRBV5-1|TRBJ2-7
TGCGCCAGCAGCGAGAAGGTGAGTCCAGGCGAGCAGTACTTC
CASSEKVSPGEQYF
>NA|TRBD1|TRBV15|TRBJ1-5
TGTGCCACCAGCAGAGCGGGAAGACAGGGCGGTCAGCCCCAGCATTTT
CATSRAGRQGGQPQHF
>NA|NA|TRBV11-1|TRBJ2-2
TGTGCCAGCAGCTTGAGAGGGAGAACCGGGGAGCTGTTTTTT
CASSLRGRTGELFF
>NA|NA|TRBV30|TRBJ2-5
TGTGCCTGGGGGACTGGCCGCGGCGAGACCCAGTACTTC
CAWGTGRGETQYF
>once|NA|TRBV6-2/TRBV6-3|TRBJ2-1
TGTGCCAGCAGTGCCCCTAGACAGCAGGAGTTCTTC
CASSAPRQQEFF
>NA|TRBD1|TRBV9|TRBJ1-1
TGTGCCAGCAGCCAACCAAGGGGGCGGGGTTACACTGAAGCTTTCTTT
CASSQPRGRGYTEAFF
>NA|TRBD1|TRBV6-5|TRBJ2-7
TGTGCCAGCAGTTACCGTGGGACAGTTTCCTACGAGCAGTACTTC
CASSYRGTVSYEQYF